The present T cell receptor beta chain was sequenced within a study of shared T cell receptors in the human thymus. CDR1 and CDR2 (germline): SGDLS, YYNGEE. The CDR3 loop spans 15 amino acids. The junction had 9 bases not matched to a gene; V was cut back by 7 bases and J by 2 bases. The table came from immunoSEQ multiplex PCR; TCRdb's copy has only in-frame clones and leaves some out. The table lists approximately 760,000 clones, 75% to 90% of them singletons. These sequences were also reported in another study, on human thymus T cells.

The receptor was isolated from a girl in the first two years of life with a congenital heart defect. The V and J genes are TRBV9 and TRBJ2-1; 7 positions agree with TRBD2. The sequenced sample consisted of thymocytes. In DNA form, the CDR3 reads TGTGCCAGCTCTCTCAGCGGGGTCACCTACAATGAGCAGTTCTTC. This gives the protein CASSLSGVTYNEQFF.